One sample yielded the 9 T cell receptor beta chains listed below, sequenced in a study of TIL therapy for anti-PD-1-resistant metastatic lung cancer. The libraries were made with immunoSEQ v3. The repertoire was sequenced with immunoSEQ multiplex PCR; TCRdb's copy has only in-frame clones and lacks some. The sample gives 9,500 to 15,000 clones, about three fifths of which show up once; 7.4% is in the top ten. The time point was: pre-treatment sample, taken before nivolumab and TIL therapy. Pleural nodules or supraclavicular lymph nodes made up most of the excised metastases sampled. The specimen was tumor tissue, collected at baseline. The receptors were sampled from a person between 30 and 80 years old with non-small cell lung cancer.

The genes are TRBV6-6 and TRBJ2-1, with unresolved D. CDR3 length: 12 amino acids. From germline, CDR1 is MNHNY and CDR2 SVGAGI (reference sequence). Trimming shortened V by 5 bases and J by 11 bases, and 13 bases separated the two germline ends. The CDR3: CASSTSGGKQFF. In nucleotides, the CDR3 is TGTGCCAGCAGTACGTCCGGTGGAAAGCAGTTCTTC.

The genes are TRBV10-1 and TRBJ2-3; D gene unclear. The CDR3 is 11 amino acids. Germline V gene data show CDR1 as WNHNN and CDR2 as SYGVQD (reference sequence). Trimming left V 8 bases short and J 5 bases short, with 8 bases between. The chain's CDR3 is CASRLGDTQYF. The CDR3, as DNA: TGCGCCAGCCGGTTGGGAGATACGCAGTATTTT.

The gene calls are TRBV12-5 and TRBJ2-4; TRBD1 matches at 9 bases. CDR1 LGHNT and CDR2 FRNRAP come from the germline V gene. This CDR3 is 14 amino acids long. V gave up 5 bases and J gave up 7 bases; unmatched junction bases: 6. CDR3 sequence: CASGGRDRENIQYF. The CDR3 region has the DNA TGTGCTAGTGGTGGCCGGGACAGGGAGAACATTCAGTACTTC.

This clone turned up a few times. J is TRBJ2-5 and V is TRBV28; D is uncertain. V shed 6 bases and J shed 4 bases, with 3 bases lying between them. Germline-derived CDR1 and CDR2 are MDHEN and SYDVKM. This CDR3 is 10 amino acids long. The CDR3 sequence is CASSRETQYF. CDR3 bases: TGTGCCAGCAGCCGAGAGACCCAGTACTTC.

There are a few counts of this clone. This chain joins TRBV28 and TRBJ1-2; possibly TRBD1 for D (6 bases). The CDR3 sequence is 14 residues long. Germline-derived CDR1 and CDR2 are MDHEN and SYDVKM. Between the trimmed V and J ends, which lost 7 bases and 4 bases, there was a span of 16 bases. Here the CDR3 DNA reads TGTGCCAGCACCCCAAGCGTCAGGGGCTATGGCTACACCTTC. Protein sequence: CASTPSVRGYGYTF.

This rearrangement joins TRBV27 to TRBJ2-7; 7 bases map to TRBD1. V lost 5 bases to trimming and J lost 0 bases; unmatched junction nucleotides: 4. The CDR3 consists of 14 residues. The V gene's germline CDR1 is MNHEY and CDR2 SMNVEV (reference sequence). CDR3 DNA sequence: TGTGCCAGCAGTGCACGGACAGGCTCCTACGAGCAGTACTTC. Translating it yields CASSARTGSYEQYF.

This clone was counted between two and nine times. The chain employs TRBV7-2 and TRBJ2-7; D remains ambiguous. Looked up from germline, CDR1 is SGHTA and CDR2 is FQGNSA. V gave up 7 bases and J gave up 6 bases, with 16 bases separating them. The CDR3 has 13 residues. This CDR3 reads CASTRRAAVEQYF. CDR3 nucleotides: TGTGCCAGCACCCGCCGGGCAGCTGTCGAGCAGTACTTC.

The V gene is TRBV23-1, the J gene TRBJ1-1; D remains ambiguous. TRBV23-1 is known as an ORF, though its function is uncertain. Trimming left V 0 bases short and J 6 bases short, with 26 bases between. This CDR3 spans 19 amino acids. DNA of the CDR3: TGCGCCAGCAGTCAATCGTGTCGGATGAGACCTCCGTCCATCGCTGAAGCTTTCTTT. It specifies CASSQSCRMRPPSIAEAFF.

The V call is TRBV18, the J call TRBJ2-5; the D gene is possibly TRBD1 (5 bases). V lost 1 base and J 2 bases, leaving 11 bases between the germline ends. CDR1 and CDR2 (germline): KGHSH, LQKENI. The CDR3 extends over 15 amino acids. In DNA form, the CDR3 reads TGTGCCAGCTCACCACTGGGGCCACAACAAGAGACCCAGTACTTC. Its translation is CASSPLGPQQETQYF.